This TCR beta chain is drawn from a study of blood T cell repertoires in COVID-19. Germline trimming cut 5 bases from V and 8 bases from J; bases unmatched to any gene: 5. The CDR3 is made up of 13 amino acids. TCRdb's table, derived via immunoSEQ multiplex PCR, lists solely in-frame clones and lacks some. The sample consists of approximately 52,000 clones, about nine tenths of them appearing once. What was sequenced was peripheral blood. The V gene is TRBV12-3 or TRBV12-4, the J gene TRBJ2-1, with 8 positions matching TRBD2. The origin of this receptor is a man between 65 and 85 years old with acute or convalescent COVID-19. CDR3 residues: CASSNGRADEQFF. The CDR3 DNA reads TGTGCCAGCAGTAACGGGAGGGCCGATGAGCAGTTCTTC.